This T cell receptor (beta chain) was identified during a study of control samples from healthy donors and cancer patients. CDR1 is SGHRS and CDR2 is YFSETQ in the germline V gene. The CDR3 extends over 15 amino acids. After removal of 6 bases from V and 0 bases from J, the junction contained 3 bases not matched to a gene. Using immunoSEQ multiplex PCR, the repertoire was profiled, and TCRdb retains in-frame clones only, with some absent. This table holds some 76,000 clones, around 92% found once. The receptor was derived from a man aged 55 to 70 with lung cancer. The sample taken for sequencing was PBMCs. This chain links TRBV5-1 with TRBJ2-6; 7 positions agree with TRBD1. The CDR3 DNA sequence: TGCGCCAGCATGACAGGGACCTCTGGGGCCAACGTCCTGACTTTC. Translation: CASMTGTSGANVLTF.